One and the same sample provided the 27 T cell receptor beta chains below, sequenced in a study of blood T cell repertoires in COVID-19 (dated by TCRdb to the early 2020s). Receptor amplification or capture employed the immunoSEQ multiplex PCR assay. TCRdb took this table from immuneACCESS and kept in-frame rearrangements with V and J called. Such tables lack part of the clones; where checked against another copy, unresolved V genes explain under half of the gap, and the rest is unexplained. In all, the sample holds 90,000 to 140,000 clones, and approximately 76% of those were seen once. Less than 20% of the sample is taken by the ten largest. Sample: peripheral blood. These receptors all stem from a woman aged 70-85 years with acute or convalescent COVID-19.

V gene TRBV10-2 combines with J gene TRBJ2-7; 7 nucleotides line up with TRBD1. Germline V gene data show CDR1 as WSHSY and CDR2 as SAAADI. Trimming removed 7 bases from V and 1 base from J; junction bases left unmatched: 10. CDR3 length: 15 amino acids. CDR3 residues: CASTRGTARSYEQYF. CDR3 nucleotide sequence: TGCGCCAGCACCAGAGGGACAGCGAGATCCTACGAGCAGTACTTC.

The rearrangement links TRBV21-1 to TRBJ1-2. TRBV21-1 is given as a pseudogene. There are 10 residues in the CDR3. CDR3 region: CARGRDGYTF. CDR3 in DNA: TGTGCCAGAGGGAGGGACGGCTACACCTTC.

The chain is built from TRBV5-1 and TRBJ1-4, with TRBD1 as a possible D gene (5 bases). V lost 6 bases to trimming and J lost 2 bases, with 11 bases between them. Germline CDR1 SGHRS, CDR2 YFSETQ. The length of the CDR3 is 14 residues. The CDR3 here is CASTWGRTNEKLFF. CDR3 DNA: TGCGCCAGCACCTGGGGGAGGACTAATGAAAAACTGTTTTTT.

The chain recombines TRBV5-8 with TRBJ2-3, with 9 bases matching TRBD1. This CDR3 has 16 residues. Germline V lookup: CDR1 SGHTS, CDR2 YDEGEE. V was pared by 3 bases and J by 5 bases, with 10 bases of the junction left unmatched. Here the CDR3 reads CASSSHRDRVRDTQYF. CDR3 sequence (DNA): TGTGCCAGCAGCTCTCACCGGGACAGGGTACGAGATACGCAGTATTTT.

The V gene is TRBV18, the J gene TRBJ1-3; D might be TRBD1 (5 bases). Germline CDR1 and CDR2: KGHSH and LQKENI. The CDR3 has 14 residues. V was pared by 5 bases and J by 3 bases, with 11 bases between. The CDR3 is CASSDRGLGNTIYF. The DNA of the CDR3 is TGTGCCAGCTCAGATAGGGGACTTGGAAACACCATATATTTT. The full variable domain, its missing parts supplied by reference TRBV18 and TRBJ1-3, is NAGVMQNPRHLVRRRGQEARLRCSPMKGHSHVYWYRQLPEEGLKFMVYLQKENIIDESGMPKERFSAEFPKEGPSILRIQQVVRGDSAAYFCASSDRGLGNTIYFGEGSWLTVV.

CDR3 loop: CASTRRGQGASGEQYF. Written as DNA, the CDR3 is TGCGCCAGCACCCGGAGGGGACAGGGGGCCTCGGGGGAGCAGTACTTC. J is TRBJ2-7 and V is TRBV5-1; the match to TRBD1 covers 12 bases. This CDR3 has 16 amino acids. Trimming took 6 bases from V and 7 from J; bases not matched to a gene: 14. CDR1 and CDR2 from the germline V gene are SGHRS and YFSETQ.

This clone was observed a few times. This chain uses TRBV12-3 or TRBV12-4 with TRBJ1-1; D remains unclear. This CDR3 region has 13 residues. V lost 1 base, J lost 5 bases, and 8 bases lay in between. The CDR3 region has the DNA TGTGCCAGCAGTTTAGTGGGCGGGACTGAAGCTTTCTTT. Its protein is CASSLVGGTEAFF.

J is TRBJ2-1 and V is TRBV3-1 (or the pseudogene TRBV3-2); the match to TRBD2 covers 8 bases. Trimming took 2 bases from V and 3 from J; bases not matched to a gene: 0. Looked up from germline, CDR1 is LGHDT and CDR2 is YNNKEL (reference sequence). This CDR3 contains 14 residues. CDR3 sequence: CASSQRGGYNEQFF. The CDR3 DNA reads TGTGCCAGCAGCCAACGGGGGGGCTACAATGAGCAGTTCTTC.

The CDR3 region is CSASPLTSGGDNEQFF. The DNA of the CDR3 is TGCAGTGCTAGTCCCCTAACTAGCGGGGGAGACAATGAGCAGTTCTTC. The genes are TRBV20-1 and TRBJ2-1, with 11 bases that match TRBD2. The CDR3 runs 16 residues. With V trimmed by 3 bases and J by 5 bases, 9 bases remained unmatched. Germline CDR1 is DFQATT and CDR2 is SNEGSKA (reference sequence).

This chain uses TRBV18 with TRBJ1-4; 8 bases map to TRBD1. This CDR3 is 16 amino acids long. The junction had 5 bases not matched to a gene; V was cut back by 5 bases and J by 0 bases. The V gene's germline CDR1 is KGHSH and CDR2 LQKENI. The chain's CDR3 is CASSRDRLATNEKLFF. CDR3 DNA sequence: TGTGCCAGCTCAAGGGACAGGTTGGCAACTAATGAAAAACTGTTTTTT.

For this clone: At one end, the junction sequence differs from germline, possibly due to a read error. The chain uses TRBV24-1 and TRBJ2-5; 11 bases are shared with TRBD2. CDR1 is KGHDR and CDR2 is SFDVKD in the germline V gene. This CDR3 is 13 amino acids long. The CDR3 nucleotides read TGTGCCACCGGGACTAGCGGTTCAGAGTCCCAGTACTTC. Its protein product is CATGTSGSESQYF.

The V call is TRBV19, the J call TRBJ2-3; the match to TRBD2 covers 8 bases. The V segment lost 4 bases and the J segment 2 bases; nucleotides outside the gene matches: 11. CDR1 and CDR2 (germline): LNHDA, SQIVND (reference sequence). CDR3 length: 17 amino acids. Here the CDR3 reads CASSRRGVAGPTDTQYF. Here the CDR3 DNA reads TGTGCCAGTAGTAGACGGGGAGTAGCGGGGCCCACAGATACGCAGTATTTT.

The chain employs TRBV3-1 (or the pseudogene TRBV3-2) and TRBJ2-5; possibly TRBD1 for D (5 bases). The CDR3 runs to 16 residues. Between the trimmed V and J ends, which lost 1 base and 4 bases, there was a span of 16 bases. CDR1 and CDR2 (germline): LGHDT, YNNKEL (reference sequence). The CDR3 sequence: CASSQAPGYLGETQYF. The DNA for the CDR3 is TGTGCCAGCAGCCAAGCCCCAGGGTACTTAGGAGAGACCCAGTACTTC.

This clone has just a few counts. The chain's CDR3 is CASSLEGRGTEAFF. The CDR3 DNA reads TGCGCCAGCAGCTTGGAAGGGAGGGGCACTGAAGCTTTCTTT. The rearrangement joins TRBV5-1 to TRBJ1-1; possible D gene TRBD1, 5 bases. With 0 bases removed from V and 4 bases from J, the gap between germline ends came to 10 bases. This CDR3 region has 14 residues. Germline V gives CDR1 SGHRS, CDR2 YFSETQ. Together with reference TRBV5-1 and TRBJ1-1, the CDR3 gives the full variable domain: KAGVTQTPRYLIKTRGQQVTLSCSPISGHRSVSWYQQTPGQGLQFLFEYFSETQRNKGNFPGRFSGRQFSNSRSEMNVSTLELGDSALYLCASSLEGRGTEAFFGQGTRLTVV.

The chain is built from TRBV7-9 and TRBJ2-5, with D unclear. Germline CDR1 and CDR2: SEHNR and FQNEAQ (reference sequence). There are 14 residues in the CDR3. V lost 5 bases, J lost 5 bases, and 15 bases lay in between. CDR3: CASSPPAMRETQYF. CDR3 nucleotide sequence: TGTGCCAGCAGCCCCCCCGCTATGCGGGAGACCCAGTACTTC.

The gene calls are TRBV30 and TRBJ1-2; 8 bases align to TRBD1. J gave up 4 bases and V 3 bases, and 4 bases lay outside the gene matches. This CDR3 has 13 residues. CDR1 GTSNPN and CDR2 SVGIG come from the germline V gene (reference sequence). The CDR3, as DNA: TGTGCCTGGAGAACCGACAGGGGCTATGGCTACACCTTC. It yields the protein CAWRTDRGYGYTF.

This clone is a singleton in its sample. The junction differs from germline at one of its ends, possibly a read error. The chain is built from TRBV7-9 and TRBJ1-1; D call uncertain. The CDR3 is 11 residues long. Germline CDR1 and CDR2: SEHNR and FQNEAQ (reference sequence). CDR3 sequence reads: CASSTPAEAFF. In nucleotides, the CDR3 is TGTGCCAGTTCAACCCCTGCTGAGGCTTTCTTT.

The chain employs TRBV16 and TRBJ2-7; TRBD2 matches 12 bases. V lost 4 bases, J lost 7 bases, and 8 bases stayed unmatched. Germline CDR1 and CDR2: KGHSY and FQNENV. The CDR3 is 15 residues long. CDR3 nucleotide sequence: TGTGCCAGCAGCCCTTCTAGCGGGGGGGCGAGGGAGCAGTACTTC. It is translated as CASSPSSGGAREQYF.

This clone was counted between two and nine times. CDR3 nucleotides: TGTGCCAGCACCCAGGCGGCGGGGGGGGCTGAGGAGCAGTTCTTC. Protein: CASTQAAGGAEEQFF. The genes are TRBV9 and TRBJ2-1; 9 bases align to TRBD2. CDR1 and CDR2 from the germline V gene are SGDLS and YYNGEE. The CDR3 spans 15 residues. With V trimmed by 6 bases and J by 10 bases, 14 bases remained unmatched.

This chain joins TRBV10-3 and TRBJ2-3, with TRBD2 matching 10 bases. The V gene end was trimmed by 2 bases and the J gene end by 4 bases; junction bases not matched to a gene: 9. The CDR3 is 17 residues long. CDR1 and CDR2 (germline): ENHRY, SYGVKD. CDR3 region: CAISETQRGGWADTQYF. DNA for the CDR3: TGTGCCATCAGTGAGACCCAGCGGGGGGGCTGGGCAGATACGCAGTATTTT.

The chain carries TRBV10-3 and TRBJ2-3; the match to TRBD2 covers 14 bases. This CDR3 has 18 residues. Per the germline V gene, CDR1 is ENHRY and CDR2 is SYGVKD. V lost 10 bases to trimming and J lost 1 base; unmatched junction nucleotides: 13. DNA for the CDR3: TGTGCCACGACCGGGACTAGCGGGGGTATCGTGGGCACAGATACGCAGTATTTT. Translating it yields CATTGTSGGIVGTDTQYF.

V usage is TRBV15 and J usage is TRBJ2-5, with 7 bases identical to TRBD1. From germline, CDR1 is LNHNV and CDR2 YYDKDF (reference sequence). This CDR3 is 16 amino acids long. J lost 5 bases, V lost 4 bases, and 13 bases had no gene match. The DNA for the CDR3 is TGTGCCACCAGCACAGGGGGACATGCACAGGGGGAGACCCAGTACTTC. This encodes CATSTGGHAQGETQYF.

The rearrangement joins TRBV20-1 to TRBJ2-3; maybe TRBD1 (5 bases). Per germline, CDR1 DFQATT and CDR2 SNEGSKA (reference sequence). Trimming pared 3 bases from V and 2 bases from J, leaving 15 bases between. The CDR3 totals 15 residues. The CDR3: CSASLAGINTDTQYF. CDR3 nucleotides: TGCAGTGCTAGTTTGGCAGGGATTAACACAGATACGCAGTATTTT.

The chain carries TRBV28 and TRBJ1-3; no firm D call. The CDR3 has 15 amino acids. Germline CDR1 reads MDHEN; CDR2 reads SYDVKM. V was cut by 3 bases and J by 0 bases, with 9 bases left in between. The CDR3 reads CASSFSRPSGNTIYF. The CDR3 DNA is TGTGCCAGCAGTTTCAGTCGCCCCTCTGGAAACACCATATATTTT. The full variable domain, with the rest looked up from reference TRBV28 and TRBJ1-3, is DVKVTQSSRYLVKRTGEKVFLECVQDMDHENMFWYRQDPGLGLRLIYFSYDVKMKEKGDIPEGYSVSREKKERFSLILESASTNQTSMYLCASSFSRPSGNTIYFGEGSWLTVV.

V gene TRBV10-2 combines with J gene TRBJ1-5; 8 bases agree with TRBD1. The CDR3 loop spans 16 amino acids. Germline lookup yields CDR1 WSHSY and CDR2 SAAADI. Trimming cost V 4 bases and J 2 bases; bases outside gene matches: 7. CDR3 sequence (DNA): TGCGCCAGCAGTGCGGACAGGGCGACAGGCAATCAGCCCCAGCATTTT. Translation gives CASSADRATGNQPQHF.

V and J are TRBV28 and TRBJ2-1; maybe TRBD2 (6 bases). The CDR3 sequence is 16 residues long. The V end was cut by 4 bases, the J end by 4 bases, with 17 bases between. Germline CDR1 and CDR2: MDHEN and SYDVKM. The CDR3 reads CASSSRERGFYNEQFF. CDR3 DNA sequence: TGTGCCAGCAGTTCCCGGGAGCGCGGATTTTACAATGAGCAGTTCTTC.

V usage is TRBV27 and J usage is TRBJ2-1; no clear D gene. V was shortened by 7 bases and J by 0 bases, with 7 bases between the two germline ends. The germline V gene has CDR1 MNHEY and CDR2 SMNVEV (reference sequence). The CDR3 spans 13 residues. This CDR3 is CASTSGSYNEQFF. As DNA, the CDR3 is TGTGCCAGCACCTCGGGCTCCTACAATGAGCAGTTCTTC.